The next 29 T cell receptor beta chains were all read from a single sample in a study of blood T cell repertoires in COVID-19. Measured with immunoSEQ multiplex PCR; TCRdb has only the in-frame clones, and not every one. The sample yields 250,000 to 400,000 clones, roughly 88% seen once. Sequencing was carried out using peripheral blood. Receptor source: a woman in her twenties or thirties with COVID-19, enrolled during active disease.

CDR3 bases: TGTGCCAGCAGCCCGATTAGCTCTTCCTACAATGAGCAGTTCTTC. This codes for CASSPISSSYNEQFF. The genes are TRBV3-1 (or the pseudogene TRBV3-2) and TRBJ2-1; D is uncertain. CDR3 length: 15 amino acids. Germline V gene sequence: CDR1 LGHDT, CDR2 YNNKEL (reference sequence). V lost 4 bases to trimming and J lost 1 base, with 11 bases between them.

The chain links TRBV15 to TRBJ1-2, with D perhaps TRBD1 (6 bases). The germline V gene has CDR1 LNHNV and CDR2 YYDKDF (reference sequence). The CDR3 loop spans 15 amino acids. V lost 1 base and J lost 2, with 11 bases in between. The CDR3 DNA reads as TGTGCCACCAGCAGAGGCGGCAGGGGCAACTATGGCTACACCTTC. Residues: CATSRGGRGNYGYTF.

As DNA, the CDR3 is TGTGCCAGCAGCTTGGGAGGTGGGTTCATCACTGAAGCTTTCTTT. It yields the protein CASSLGGGFITEAFF. The chain is built from TRBV5-5 and TRBJ1-1, with unresolved D. Germline V lookup: CDR1 SGHKS, CDR2 YYEKEE (reference sequence). There are 15 residues in the CDR3. Trimming took 0 bases from V and 4 from J, leaving 13 bases between them.

The rearrangement joins TRBV27 to TRBJ2-1, with D unresolved. This CDR3 comprises 15 residues. The V and J ends lost 4 bases and 0 bases respectively, with 10 bases between them. In germline, CDR1 is MNHEY, CDR2 SMNVEV (reference sequence). The CDR3, as DNA: TGTGCCAGCAGTTGGGCCCCTAACTCCTACAATGAGCAGTTCTTC. Translation gives CASSWAPNSYNEQFF.

V usage is TRBV27 and J usage is TRBJ1-4; the D is unclear. The germline CDR1 and CDR2 sequences are MNHEY and SMNVEV (reference sequence). Trimming cost V 5 bases and J 5 bases, with 15 bases left between them. This CDR3 region has 15 residues. The CDR3 DNA reads TGTGCCAGCAGTCCAGACACCTACCAGAATGAAAAACTGTTTTTT. Encoded protein: CASSPDTYQNEKLFF.

The chain recombines TRBV7-7 with TRBJ2-1; 11 bases align to TRBD1. The ends lost 5 bases at V and 6 bases at J; junction bases unmatched: 6. The CDR3 is 15 residues long. CDR1 SSHAT and CDR2 FNYEAQ come from the germline V gene (reference sequence). CDR3 DNA sequence: TGTGCCAGCAGCCAGGACAGGGGGCTAACCAATGAGCAGTTCTTC. This gives the protein CASSQDRGLTNEQFF. Combining the CDR3 with reference TRBV7-7 and TRBJ2-1 gives the whole variable domain GAGVSQSPRYKVTKRGQDVTLRCDPISSHATLYWYQQALGQGPEFLTYFNYEAQPDKSGLPSDRFSAERPEGSISTLTIQRTEQRDSAMYRCASSQDRGLTNEQFFGPGTRLTVL.

V and J are TRBV30 and TRBJ2-5, with 8 bases matching TRBD2. The CDR3 spans 14 residues. Germline trimming cut 2 bases from V and 5 bases from J; bases unmatched to any gene: 7. The germline V gene encodes CDR1 GTSNPN and CDR2 SVGIG (reference sequence). DNA of the CDR3: TGTGCCTGGAGTCCAGGACTAGCCAGGGAGACCCAGTACTTC. This translates into CAWSPGLARETQYF. Full variable domain (outside the CDR3, taken from reference TRBV30 and TRBJ2-5): SQTIHQWPATLVQPVGSPLSLECTVEGTSNPNLYWYRQAAGRGLQLLFYSVGIGQISSEVPQNLSASRPQDRQFILSSKKLLLSDSGFYLCAWSPGLARETQYFGPGTRLLVL.

The chain carries TRBV5-1 and TRBJ1-2, with D unresolved. V lost 4 bases to trimming and J lost 1 base, with 14 bases between them. The CDR3 is 15 residues long. Germline CDR1 is SGHRS and CDR2 is YFSETQ. The CDR3 DNA sequence: TGCGCCAGCAGCCTCGCTTCCGGGGTTAACTATGGCTACACCTTC. Translation gives CASSLASGVNYGYTF.

Points on this clone: The sample contains more than one DNA sequence encoding this CDR3. The chain recombines TRBV9 with TRBJ1-5; maybe TRBD1 (5 bases). The CDR3 runs to 15 residues. With 2 bases removed from V and 0 bases from J, the gap between germline ends came to 9 bases. The V gene's germline CDR1 is SGDLS and CDR2 YYNGEE. Here the CDR3 DNA reads TGTGCCAGCAGCGTCGGGGGTAATAGCAATCAGCCCCAGCATTTT. Encoded protein: CASSVGGNSNQPQHF.

The J gene is TRBJ1-6, the V gene TRBV6-5; 7 bases fit TRBD1. J gave up 10 bases and V 4 bases, and 7 bases lay outside the gene matches. The CDR3 sequence is 14 residues long. CDR1 MNHEY and CDR2 SVGAGI come from the germline V gene. The CDR3 spells CASSSGQWGSPLHF. The CDR3 region has the DNA TGTGCCAGCAGTTCGGGACAGTGGGGCTCACCCCTCCACTTT.

This clone was counted a few times. At the DNA level, this CDR3 is encoded by other sequences in the same sample as well. This chain links TRBV28 with TRBJ1-2; TRBD1 aligns across 9 bases. Per the germline V gene, CDR1 is MDHEN and CDR2 is SYDVKM. The CDR3 contains 14 residues. Germline trimming cut 4 bases from V and 6 bases from J; bases unmatched to any gene: 6. The CDR3, as DNA: TGTGCCAGCAGTTACAACAGGGGGCGGGATGGCTACACCTTC. This codes for CASSYNRGRDGYTF.

This chain connects TRBV5-4 to TRBJ1-4; perhaps TRBD1 as D (5 bases). CDR1 and CDR2 (germline): SGHNT, YYREEE (reference sequence). The CDR3 is made up of 15 amino acids. Trimming took 0 bases from V and 7 from J, leaving 13 bases between them. The CDR3 bases are TGTGCCAGCAGCTTGGGCGGGGGATTAAGTGAAAAACTGTTTTTT. Amino acid sequence: CASSLGGGLSEKLFF.

The chain combines TRBV19 with TRBJ2-7; a possible D gene is TRBD1 (5 bases). This CDR3 comprises 15 residues. CDR1 is LNHDA, CDR2 SQIVND, per germline (reference sequence). V dropped 5 bases and J dropped 1 base, with 15 bases sitting between them. This CDR3 is CASSQGARSSYEQYF. DNA for the CDR3: TGTGCCAGTAGTCAAGGGGCGCGATCGTCCTACGAGCAGTACTTC.

V is TRBV19 and J is TRBJ1-2; 11 nucleotides agree with TRBD1. The trim removed 9 bases at V and 3 bases at J, leaving 15 bases unmatched. Germline lookup yields CDR1 LNHDA and CDR2 SQIVND (reference sequence). This CDR3 comprises 17 residues. The CDR3 bases are TGTGCCAGCAAACCCCGGAGGACAGGGGGCAAAGACTATGGCTACACCTTC. It is translated as CASKPRRTGGKDYGYTF.

The rearrangement joins TRBV28 to TRBJ2-3, with a weak D call TRBD1 (6 bases). The length of the CDR3 is 14 residues. V lost 5 bases and J lost 3, with 12 bases in between. CDR1 is MDHEN and CDR2 is SYDVKM in the germline V gene. DNA for the CDR3: TGTGCCAGCAGTCTCAGTCAGGGGACAGATACGCAGTATTTT. Residues: CASSLSQGTDTQYF.

CDR3 region: CASSRREGTGELFF. The CDR3 DNA follows: TGTGCCAGCAGCCGAAGGGAGGGGACCGGGGAGCTGTTTTTT. The chain links TRBV11-3 to TRBJ2-2; TRBD2 aligns across 7 bases. V gave up 5 bases and J gave up 5 bases; unmatched junction bases: 5. The CDR3 extends over 14 amino acids. Looked up from germline, CDR1 is SGHNT and CDR2 is YENEEA. The full variable domain, with the rest looked up from reference TRBV11-3 and TRBJ2-2, is EAGVVQSPRYKIIEKKQPVAFWCNPISGHNTLYWYLQNLGQGPELLIRYENEEAVDDSQLPKDRFSAERLKGVDSTLKIQPAELGDSAVYLCASSRREGTGELFFGEGSRLTVL.

Concerning this clone: At the DNA level, this CDR3 is encoded by other sequences in the same sample as well. V usage is TRBV19 and J usage is TRBJ1-4, with D unresolved. Trimming removed 3 bases from V and 0 bases from J, with 5 bases in between. The germline V gene encodes CDR1 LNHDA and CDR2 SQIVND (reference sequence). This CDR3 is 14 amino acids long. DNA of the CDR3: TGTGCCAGTAGTATCACAGCAACTAATGAAAAACTGTTTTTT. Translated, it gives CASSITATNEKLFF.

This clone showed up just a few times. The chain employs TRBV11-2 and TRBJ1-2; 10 bases fit TRBD1. After removal of 9 bases from V and 3 bases from J, the junction contained 7 bases not matched to a gene. Germline V lookup: CDR1 SGHAT, CDR2 FQNNGV. The CDR3 covers 14 residues. The CDR3, as DNA: TGTGCCAGTATCGGGACAGGGGATGACTATGGCTACACCTTC. This sequence encodes CASIGTGDDYGYTF.

This chain links TRBV5-1 with TRBJ1-3, with unresolved D. V was cut by 5 bases and J by 0 bases, with 9 bases left in between. The CDR3 is 14 amino acids. Germline V CDR1 and CDR2: SGHRS, YFSETQ. CDR3 loop: CASSEASSGNTIYF. CDR3 DNA: TGCGCCAGCAGTGAGGCGTCCTCTGGAAACACCATATATTTT.

CDR3 sequence (DNA): TGTGCCAGCAGCTCGGGCAGGGTCGGCGAAAAACTGTTTTTT. This codes for CASSSGRVGEKLFF. The chain couples TRBV7-9 to TRBJ1-4; weak D call: TRBD1 (5 bases). V lost 4 bases and J 8 bases, leaving 14 bases between the germline ends. Germline V gene sequence: CDR1 SEHNR, CDR2 FQNEAQ (reference sequence). The CDR3 consists of 14 residues.

This chain uses TRBV6-1 with TRBJ1-2, with D perhaps TRBD1 (6 bases). Germline CDR1 MNHNS, CDR2 SASEGT. The CDR3 covers 14 residues. V was trimmed by 3 bases and J by 4 bases, leaving 12 bases between them. CDR3 sequence: CASSDPQGVYGYTF. The CDR3 DNA is TGTGCCAGCAGTGACCCACAGGGAGTCTATGGCTACACCTTC.

This chain links TRBV4-1 with TRBJ2-1; 9 bases fit TRBD2. J lost 6 bases, V lost 8 bases, and 8 bases had no gene match. Germline V gene lookup returns CDR1 MGHRA and CDR2 YSYEKL. This CDR3 comprises 14 residues. In DNA, the CDR3 is TGCGCCAGCGGTCCTCCGGGACTAGCCAATGAGCAGTTCTTC. Amino acids: CASGPPGLANEQFF.

The DNA for the CDR3 is TGTGCCAGCAGTTTAACGAGTATACAGGGCCTCTACGAGCAGTACTTC. Amino acid sequence: CASSLTSIQGLYEQYF. The chain carries TRBV28 and TRBJ2-7; TRBD1 is a possible D gene (6 bases). Trimming stripped 2 bases from V and 3 bases from J, with 17 bases between. The CDR3 consists of 16 residues. Germline loops: CDR1 MDHEN, CDR2 SYDVKM.

The chain links TRBV11-2 to TRBJ1-2, with 8 bases lining up with TRBD1. CDR1 is SGHAT and CDR2 is FQNNGV in the germline V gene. The CDR3 totals 13 residues. The junction had 5 bases not matched to a gene; V was cut back by 1 base and J by 10 bases. The CDR3 reads CASSLGQGADYTF. DNA of the CDR3: TGTGCCAGCAGCTTAGGGCAGGGGGCGGACTACACCTTC.

This chain joins TRBV11-2 and TRBJ2-3, with D possibly matching TRBD2 (6 bases). V was trimmed by 5 bases and J by 2 bases, leaving 11 bases between them. The germline V gene encodes CDR1 SGHAT and CDR2 FQNNGV. The CDR3 has 14 amino acids. The CDR3 loop reads CASSKGGVTDTQYF. CDR3 bases: TGTGCCAGCAGCAAAGGAGGGGTCACAGATACGCAGTATTTT.

The CDR3, as DNA: TGTGCCAGCAGCCAACTTACCGGGACTGAAGCTTTCTTT. Translating gives CASSQLTGTEAFF. The rearrangement uses TRBV3-1 (or the pseudogene TRBV3-2) and TRBJ1-1; no clear D gene. Germline lookup yields CDR1 LGHDT and CDR2 YNNKEL (reference sequence). V lost 2 bases and J 5 bases, leaving 9 bases between the germline ends. CDR3 length equals 13 residues.

This clone was seen a single time. The chain has TRBV4-2 and TRBJ1-2, with D possibly TRBD1 on 6 matching bases. Germline V gene sequence: CDR1 LGHNA, CDR2 YNFKEQ. With 3 bases removed from V and 3 bases from J, the gap between germline ends came to 14 bases. The CDR3 consists of 15 residues. DNA for the CDR3: TGTGCCAGCAGCCAGGCTGCACAGGGAGACTATGGCTACACCTTC. Translation gives CASSQAAQGDYGYTF.

V usage is TRBV29-1 and J usage is TRBJ2-3; TRBD1 aligns across 9 bases. Germline CDR1 reads SQVTM; CDR2 reads ANQGSEA. After removal of 6 bases from V and 4 bases from J, the junction contained 5 bases not matched to a gene. The CDR3 is 13 amino acids. CDR3 DNA sequence: TGCAGCGTAACAGGGGGCGAGGCAGATACGCAGTATTTT. This sequence encodes CSVTGGEADTQYF.

This chain links TRBV15 with TRBJ2-3, with 11 positions matching TRBD2. CDR1 LNHNV and CDR2 YYDKDF come from the germline V gene (reference sequence). The CDR3 covers 18 residues. Trimming removed 2 bases from V and 0 bases from J; junction bases left unmatched: 7. CDR3 residues: CATSRTGLAVHSTDTQYF. CDR3 DNA: TGTGCCACCAGCAGAACGGGACTAGCGGTCCATAGCACAGATACGCAGTATTTT. The complete variable domain, with remaining parts taken from reference TRBV15 and TRBJ2-3, reads DAMVIQNPRYQVTQFGKPVTLSCSQTLNHNVMYWYQQKSSQAPKLLFHYYDKDFNNEADTPDNFQSRRPNTSFCFLDIRSPGLGDTAMYLCATSRTGLAVHSTDTQYFGPGTRLTVL.